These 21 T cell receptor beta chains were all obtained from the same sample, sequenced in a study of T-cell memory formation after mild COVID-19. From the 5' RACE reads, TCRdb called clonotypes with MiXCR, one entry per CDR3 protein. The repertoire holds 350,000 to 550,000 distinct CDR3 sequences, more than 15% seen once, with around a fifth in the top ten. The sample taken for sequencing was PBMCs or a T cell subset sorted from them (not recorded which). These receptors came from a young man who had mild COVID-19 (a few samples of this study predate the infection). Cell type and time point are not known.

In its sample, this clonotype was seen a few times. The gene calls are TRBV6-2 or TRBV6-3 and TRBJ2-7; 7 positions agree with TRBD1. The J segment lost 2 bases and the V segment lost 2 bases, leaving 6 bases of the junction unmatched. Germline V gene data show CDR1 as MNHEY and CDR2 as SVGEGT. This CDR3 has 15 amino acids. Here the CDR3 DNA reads TGTGCCAGCAGTTACAGGACAGGCTATCCCTACGAGCAGTACTTC. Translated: CASSYRTGYPYEQYF.

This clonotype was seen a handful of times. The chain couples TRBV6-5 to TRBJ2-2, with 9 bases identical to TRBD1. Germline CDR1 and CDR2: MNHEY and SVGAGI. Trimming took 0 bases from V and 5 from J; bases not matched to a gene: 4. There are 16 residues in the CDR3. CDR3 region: CASSYSTGGGTGELFF. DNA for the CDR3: TGTGCCAGCAGTTACTCGACAGGGGGTGGTACCGGGGAGCTGTTTTTT.

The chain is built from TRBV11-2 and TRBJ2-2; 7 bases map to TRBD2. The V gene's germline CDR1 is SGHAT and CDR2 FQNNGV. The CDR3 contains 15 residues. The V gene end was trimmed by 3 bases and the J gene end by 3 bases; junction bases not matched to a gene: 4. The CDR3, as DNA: TGTGCCAGCAGCTTCGGCGGGGGATACACCGGGGAGCTGTTTTTT. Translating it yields CASSFGGGYTGELFF.

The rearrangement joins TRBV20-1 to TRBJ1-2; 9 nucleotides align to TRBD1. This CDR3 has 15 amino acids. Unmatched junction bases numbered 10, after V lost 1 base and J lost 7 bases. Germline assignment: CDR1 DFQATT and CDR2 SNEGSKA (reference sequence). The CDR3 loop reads CSARGGGQGLGGYTF. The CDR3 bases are TGCAGTGCTAGAGGGGGGGGACAGGGTTTGGGTGGCTACACCTTC.

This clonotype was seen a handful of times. This CDR3 is CASTSGTGSYEQYV. The CDR3 DNA sequence: TGTGCCAGCACCTCCGGGACAGGGAGCTACGAGCAGTACGTC. This rearrangement joins TRBV28 to TRBJ2-7, with 9 positions matching TRBD1. The CDR3 length is 14 residues. The trim removed 7 bases at V and 3 bases at J, leaving 7 bases unmatched. Germline loops: CDR1 MDHEN, CDR2 SYDVKM.

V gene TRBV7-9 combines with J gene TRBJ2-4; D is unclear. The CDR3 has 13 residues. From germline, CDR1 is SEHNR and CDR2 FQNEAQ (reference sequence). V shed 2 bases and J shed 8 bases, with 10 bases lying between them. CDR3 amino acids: CASSLSVEDIQYF. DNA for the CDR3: TGTGCCAGCAGCTTATCTGTAGAGGACATTCAGTACTTC.

CDR3 bases: TGTGCCAGCAGCCCCAACTCGGCCGGCAGGTTAAACCAGCATTTT. It is translated as CASSPNSAGRLNQHF. The V and J genes are TRBV7-8 and TRBJ1-5; no firm D call. The CDR3 is made up of 15 amino acids. V dropped 5 bases and J dropped 12 bases, with 23 bases sitting between them. Germline lookup yields CDR1 SGHVS and CDR2 FQNEAQ.

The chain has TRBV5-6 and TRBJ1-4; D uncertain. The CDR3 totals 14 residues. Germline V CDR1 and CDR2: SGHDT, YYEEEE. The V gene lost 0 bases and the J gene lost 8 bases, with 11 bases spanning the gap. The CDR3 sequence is CASSLGTIGEKLFF. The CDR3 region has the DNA TGTGCCAGCAGCTTGGGGACCATAGGAGAAAAACTGTTTTTT.

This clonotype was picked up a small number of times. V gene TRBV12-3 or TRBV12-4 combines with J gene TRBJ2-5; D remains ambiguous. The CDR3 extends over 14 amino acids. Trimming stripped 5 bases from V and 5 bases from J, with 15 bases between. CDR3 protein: CASSPSNRRETQYF. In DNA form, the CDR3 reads TGTGCCAGCAGTCCCTCGAACCGAAGGGAGACCCAGTACTTC.

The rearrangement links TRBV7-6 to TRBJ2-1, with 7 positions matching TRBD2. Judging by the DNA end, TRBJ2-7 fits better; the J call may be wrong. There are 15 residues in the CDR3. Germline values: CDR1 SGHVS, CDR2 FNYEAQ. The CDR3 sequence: CASSLEPGGGYEQYF. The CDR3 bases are TGTGCCAGCAGCTTAGAGCCGGGAGGAGGTTACGAGCAGTACTTC.

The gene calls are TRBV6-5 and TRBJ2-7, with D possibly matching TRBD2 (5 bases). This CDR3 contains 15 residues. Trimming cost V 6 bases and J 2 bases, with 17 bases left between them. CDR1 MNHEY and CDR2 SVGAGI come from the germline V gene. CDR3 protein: CASSPFQSGTYEQYF. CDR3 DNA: TGTGCCAGCAGCCCTTTCCAGTCGGGGACCTACGAGCAGTACTTC.

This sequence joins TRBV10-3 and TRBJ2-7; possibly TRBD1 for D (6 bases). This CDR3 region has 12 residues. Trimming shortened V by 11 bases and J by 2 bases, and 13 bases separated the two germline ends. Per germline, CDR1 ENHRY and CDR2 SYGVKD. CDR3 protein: CAGYRVPYEQYV. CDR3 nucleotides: TGTGCCGGGTACAGGGTACCCTACGAGCAGTACGTC.

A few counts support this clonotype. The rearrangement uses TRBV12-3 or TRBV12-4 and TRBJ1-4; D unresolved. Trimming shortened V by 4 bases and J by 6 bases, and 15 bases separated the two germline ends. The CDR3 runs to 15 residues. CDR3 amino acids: CASSSTRFGHEKLFF. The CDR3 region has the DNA TGTGCCAGCAGTTCCACGAGGTTTGGGCATGAAAAACTGTTTTTT.

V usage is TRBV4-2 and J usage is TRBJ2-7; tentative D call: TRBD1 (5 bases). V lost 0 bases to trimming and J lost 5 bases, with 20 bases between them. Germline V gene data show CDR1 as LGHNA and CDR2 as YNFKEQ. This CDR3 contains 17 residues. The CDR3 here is CASSQDPPPGSSHEQYF. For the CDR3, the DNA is TGTGCCAGCAGCCAAGATCCCCCCCCAGGGTCGAGCCACGAGCAGTACTTC.

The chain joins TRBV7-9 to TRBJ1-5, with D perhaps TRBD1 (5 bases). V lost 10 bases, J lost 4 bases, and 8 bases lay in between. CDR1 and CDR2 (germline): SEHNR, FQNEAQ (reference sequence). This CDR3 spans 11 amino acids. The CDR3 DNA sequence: TGTGCCATGGGGGAAAATCAGCCCCAGCATTTT. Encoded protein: CAMGENQPQHF.

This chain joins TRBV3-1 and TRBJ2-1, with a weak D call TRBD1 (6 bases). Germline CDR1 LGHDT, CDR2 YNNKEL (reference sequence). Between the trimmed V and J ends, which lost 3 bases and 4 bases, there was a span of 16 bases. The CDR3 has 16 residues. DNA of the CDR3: TGTGCCAGCAGCCAGGGCGTGGGGACACAATACAATGAGCAGTTCTTC. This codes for CASSQGVGTQYNEQFF.

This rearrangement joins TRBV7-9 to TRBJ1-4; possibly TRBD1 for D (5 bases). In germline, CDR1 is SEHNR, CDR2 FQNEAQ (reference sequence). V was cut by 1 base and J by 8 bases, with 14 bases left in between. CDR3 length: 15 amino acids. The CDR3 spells CASSLGNGAEEKLFF. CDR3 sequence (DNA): TGTGCCAGCAGCTTAGGGAATGGGGCAGAGGAAAAACTGTTTTTT.

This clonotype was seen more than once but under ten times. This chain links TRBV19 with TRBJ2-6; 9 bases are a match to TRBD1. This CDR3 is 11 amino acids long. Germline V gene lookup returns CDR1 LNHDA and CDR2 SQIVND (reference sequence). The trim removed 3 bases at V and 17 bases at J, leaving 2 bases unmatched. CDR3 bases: TGTGCCAGTAGTATGCGGGACAGGGTGACTTTC. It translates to CASSMRDRVTF.

For the CDR3, the DNA is TGTGCCAGCAGTCTCGGGACTACCTCCTACGAGCAGTACGTC. This gives the protein CASSLGTTSYEQYV. The chain has TRBV28 and TRBJ2-7; 7 bases are shared with TRBD2. The J segment lost 0 bases and the V segment lost 5 bases, leaving 4 bases of the junction unmatched. The CDR3 length is 14 residues. Looked up from germline, CDR1 is MDHEN and CDR2 is SYDVKM.

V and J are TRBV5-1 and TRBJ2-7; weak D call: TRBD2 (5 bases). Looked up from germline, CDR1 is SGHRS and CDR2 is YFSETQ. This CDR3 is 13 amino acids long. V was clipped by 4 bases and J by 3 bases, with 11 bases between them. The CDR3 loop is CASSLNRDYEQYV. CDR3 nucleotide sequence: TGCGCCAGCAGCCTCAACCGGGACTACGAGCAGTACGTC.

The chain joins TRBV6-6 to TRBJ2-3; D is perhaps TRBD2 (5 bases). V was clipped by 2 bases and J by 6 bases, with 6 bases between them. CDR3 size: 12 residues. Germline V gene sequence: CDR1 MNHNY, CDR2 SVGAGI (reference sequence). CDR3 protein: CASSYPGDTQYF. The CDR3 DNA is TGTGCCAGCAGTTACCCGGGGGATACGCAGTATTTT.